This TCR beta chain originates from a study of cytomegalovirus exposure and HLA in healthy donors. Findings and caveats of the study: Published work reported that the classifier diagnosed cytomegalovirus status with high specificity and sensitivity.

This CDR3 is built from 15 residues. CDR1 is SGHRS and CDR2 is YFSETQ in the germline V gene. V lost 0 bases and J lost 4; bases outside the gene matches: 0. The data were produced by immunoSEQ multiplex PCR, yet TCRdb's version contains in-frame clones alone and is incomplete. The table shows about 160,000 clones, with 70% to 90% occurring only once. This clone was picked up a small number of times. What it binds is unknown. Sequencing was done on a sample of PBMCs. The chain employs TRBV5-1 and TRBJ2-1; 11 positions agree with TRBD2. This clonotype was sampled from a woman aged 18-29 years in good health and CMV-seronegative. CDR3 amino acids: CASSLGLAGYNEQFF. In nucleotides, the CDR3 is TGCGCCAGCAGCTTGGGACTAGCGGGGTACAATGAGCAGTTCTTC.